This entry lists 16 T cell receptor beta chains sequenced from one sample in a study of OX40 agonist ivuxolimab in advanced cancers. Clones were sequenced by immunoSEQ multiplex PCR, and TCRdb holds only the in-frame ones, with some missing. The profile covers roughly 56,000 clones, with approximately 81% appearing a single time and approximately 4.7% taken by the ten largest. The material sequenced was CD4+ or CD8+ T cells sorted from blood, taken in a trial of the OX40 agonist ivuxolimab. All receptors come from an adult with an advanced solid tumor such as melanoma, head and neck, liver or kidney cancer.

The chain combines TRBV28 with TRBJ2-1, with 8 positions matching TRBD2. The CDR3 loop spans 15 amino acids. V lost 6 bases to trimming and J lost 6 bases; unmatched junction nucleotides: 10. Germline loops: CDR1 MDHEN, CDR2 SYDVKM. CDR3 sequence: CASSAGFGRANEQFF. In DNA, the CDR3 is TGTGCCAGCAGCGCAGGTTTCGGGAGGGCCAATGAGCAGTTCTTC.

V gene TRBV30 combines with J gene TRBJ2-5, with a weak D call TRBD2 (6 bases). Trimming removed 4 bases at V and 5 bases at J, with 8 bases between. The germline V gene has CDR1 GTSNPN and CDR2 SVGIG (reference sequence). This CDR3 is 11 amino acids long. The CDR3 here is CAWNGGETQYF. CDR3 DNA sequence: TGTGCCTGGAATGGAGGGGAGACCCAGTACTTC.

This chain joins TRBV6-1 and TRBJ1-3; the match to TRBD1 covers 9 bases. Germline V CDR1 and CDR2: MNHNS, SASEGT. The length of the CDR3 is 14 residues. V shed 5 bases and J 3 bases; nucleotides not matched to a gene: 2. CDR3 sequence (DNA): TGTGCCAGCAGTCTGGACAGGGGTGGAAACACCATATATTTT. Residues: CASSLDRGGNTIYF.

The J gene is TRBJ2-2, the V gene TRBV4-3, with 11 bases aligning to TRBD1. In germline, CDR1 is LGHNA, CDR2 YSLEER. CDR3 length: 18 residues. Germline trimming cut 5 bases from V and 7 bases from J; bases unmatched to any gene: 15. The CDR3: CASSTDRIGQGAIGELFF. CDR3 sequence (DNA): TGCGCCAGCAGCACCGATAGGATAGGACAGGGGGCGATCGGGGAGCTGTTTTTT.

The V and J genes are TRBV28 and TRBJ2-1; 10 bases match TRBD2. With 4 bases clipped from V and 7 bases from J, the junction kept 4 bases outside the gene matches. The germline CDR1 and CDR2 sequences are MDHEN and SYDVKM. The CDR3 is 14 amino acids. CDR3 loop: CASSYSSGRNEQFF. In DNA, the CDR3 is TGTGCCAGCAGTTATTCTAGCGGGAGAAATGAGCAGTTCTTC. Full variable domain (rest looked up from reference TRBV28 and TRBJ2-1): DVKVTQSSRYLVKRTGEKVFLECVQDMDHENMFWYRQDPGLGLRLIYFSYDVKMKEKGDIPEGYSVSREKKERFSLILESASTNQTSMYLCASSYSSGRNEQFFGPGTRLTVL.

This rearrangement joins TRBV27 to TRBJ2-7; 12 nucleotides line up with TRBD2. Germline trimming cut 7 bases from V and 3 bases from J; bases unmatched to any gene: 7. The germline V gene has CDR1 MNHEY and CDR2 SMNVEV (reference sequence). The CDR3 contains 15 residues. For the CDR3, the DNA is TGTGCCAGCAAACTAGCGGGAGGCAGTAACTACGAGCAGTACTTC. Its translation is CASKLAGGSNYEQYF.

This clone was seen once. The V and J genes are TRBV11-3 and TRBJ2-5; D is perhaps TRBD2 (6 bases). The CDR3 sequence is 13 residues long. Germline CDR1 is SGHNT and CDR2 is YENEEA. Between the trimmed V and J ends, which lost 3 bases and 5 bases, there was a span of 10 bases. As DNA, the CDR3 is TGTGCCAGCAGCTTGGCGGAGGGGGAGACCCAGTACTTC. Translation: CASSLAEGETQYF.

The chain carries TRBV7-9 and TRBJ2-7, with 7 nucleotides matching TRBD1. Trimming cost V 4 bases and J 0 bases; bases outside gene matches: 9. Per the germline V gene, CDR1 is SEHNR and CDR2 is FQNEAQ (reference sequence). This CDR3 region has 16 residues. DNA for the CDR3: TGTGCCAGCAGCTGGGACCTGAGGGACAGCTCCTACGAGCAGTACTTC. This gives the protein CASSWDLRDSSYEQYF.

The genes are TRBV7-2 and TRBJ2-6; D is uncertain. The germline V gene has CDR1 SGHTA and CDR2 FQGNSA. Trimming took 4 bases from V and 5 from J, leaving 21 bases between them. CDR3 length: 18 amino acids. The CDR3 DNA follows: TGTGCCAGCAGCTGCACTCTGAGACGACAAAGTCGGGCCAACGTCCTGACTTTC. Its translation is CASSCTLRRQSRANVLTF.

The chain uses TRBV27 and TRBJ2-5; weak D call: TRBD2 (5 bases). Germline lookup yields CDR1 MNHEY and CDR2 SMNVEV (reference sequence). The CDR3 length is 13 residues. The germline V and J ends were trimmed by 4 bases and 3 bases, with 9 bases remaining between them. Here the CDR3 DNA reads TGTGCCAGCAGTTATTCCGGGAAAGAGACCCAGTACTTC. Encoded protein: CASSYSGKETQYF.

The chain carries TRBV5-4 and TRBJ2-7; 9 nucleotides match TRBD2. Looked up from germline, CDR1 is SGHNT and CDR2 is YYREEE (reference sequence). Unmatched junction bases numbered 6, after V lost 4 bases and J lost 4 bases. This CDR3 region has 14 residues. The CDR3 nucleotides are TGTGCCAGCAGCCCGCAGAGCGGGAGGTACGAGCAGTACTTC. Residues: CASSPQSGRYEQYF. Supplemented by reference TRBV5-4 and TRBJ2-7, the full variable domain reads ETGVTQSPTHLIKTRGQQVTLRCSSQSGHNTVSWYQQALGQGPQFIFQYYREEENGRGNFPPRFSGLQFPNYSSELNVNALELDDSALYLCASSPQSGRYEQYFGPGTRLTVT.

This clone was seen just once. V is TRBV7-9 and J is TRBJ2-1; a possible D gene is TRBD2 (6 bases). From germline, CDR1 is SEHNR and CDR2 FQNEAQ (reference sequence). With 4 bases removed from V and 0 bases from J, the gap between germline ends came to 13 bases. This CDR3 is built from 16 residues. CDR3 coding DNA: TGTGCCAGCAGCTCAGTTTGGCGGGACTCCTACAATGAGCAGTTCTTC. Translation gives CASSSVWRDSYNEQFF.

This rearrangement joins TRBV13 to TRBJ2-7; 16 nucleotides agree with TRBD2. J was trimmed by 6 bases and V by 3 bases; bases with no gene match: 8. There are 17 residues in the CDR3. Germline-derived CDR1 and CDR2 are PRHDT and FYEKMQ (reference sequence). In DNA, the CDR3 is TGTGCCAGCAGCTTGGCTTTGGGACTAGCGGGAGGGCGCGAGCAGTACTTC. Its translation is CASSLALGLAGGREQYF.

V and J are TRBV5-6 and TRBJ1-1, with no clear D. V was shortened by 1 base and J by 3 bases, with 1 base between the two germline ends. The CDR3 has 11 amino acids. Germline V gene lookup returns CDR1 SGHDT and CDR2 YYEEEE. The CDR3 bases are TGTGCCAGCAGCTTGTACACTGAAGCTTTCTTT. Its translation: CASSLYTEAFF.

This sequence joins TRBV10-1 and TRBJ2-4, with D possibly TRBD2 on 6 matching bases. The CDR3 covers 15 residues. Trimming took off 1 base at V and 2 bases at J, with 9 bases between the two ends. Looked up from germline, CDR1 is WNHNN and CDR2 is SYGVQD (reference sequence). The CDR3 here is CASSELRGTKNIQYF. CDR3 in DNA: TGCGCCAGCAGTGAGTTACGGGGGACCAAAAACATTCAGTACTTC.

V usage is TRBV5-1 and J usage is TRBJ2-7; tentative D call: TRBD2 (5 bases). Germline V gene sequence: CDR1 SGHRS, CDR2 YFSETQ. V was clipped by 5 bases and J by 3 bases, with 9 bases between them. CDR3 length: 12 residues. In DNA form, the CDR3 reads TGCGCCAGCAGATCTAGCCTCTACGAGCAGTACTTC. Amino acid sequence: CASRSSLYEQYF.